The 20 T cell receptor beta chains below were found in one sample sequenced in a study of blood T cell repertoires in COVID-19. The repertoire was sequenced with immunoSEQ multiplex PCR; TCRdb's copy has only in-frame clones and lacks some. The data contain under 250,000 clones, 86% of them singletons. The sequenced sample was peripheral blood. The source of these receptors is an older man with acute or convalescent COVID-19.

This clone has a single count. V is TRBV5-4 and J is TRBJ2-1; maybe TRBD1 (5 bases). The germline V gene encodes CDR1 SGHNT and CDR2 YYREEE (reference sequence). This CDR3 is 13 amino acids long. V was pared by 4 bases and J by 7 bases, with 12 bases between. CDR3 DNA sequence: TGTGCCAGCAGCCCGCCCCCAGGGAATGAGCAGTTCTTC. This codes for CASSPPPGNEQFF.

This chain joins TRBV6-5 and TRBJ2-2; TRBD1 matches 7 bases. The CDR3 totals 14 residues. Germline values: CDR1 MNHEY, CDR2 SVGAGI. V was clipped by 5 bases and J by 5 bases; unmatched bases: 5. The CDR3 DNA reads TGTGCCAGCAGTCCGACGACAGGGACCGGGGAGCTGTTTTTT. Protein product: CASSPTTGTGELFF.

CDR3 loop: CASSYTSGTEDTQYF. The CDR3 region has the DNA TGTGCCAGCAGTTATACTAGCGGGACGGAAGATACGCAGTATTTT. The rearrangement joins TRBV6-5 to TRBJ2-3; 10 bases align to TRBD2. V dropped 3 bases and J dropped 5; count of bases not matched to a gene: 5. The germline CDR1 and CDR2 sequences are MNHEY and SVGAGI. The length of the CDR3 is 15 residues.

The V and J genes are TRBV9 and TRBJ2-1, with 9 bases matching TRBD2. CDR1 SGDLS and CDR2 YYNGEE come from the germline V gene. The CDR3 runs to 16 residues. V lost 0 bases and J lost 2; bases outside the gene matches: 3. The CDR3 region is CASSVGSGGTYNEQFF. DNA of the CDR3: TGTGCCAGCAGCGTAGGGAGCGGGGGGACCTACAATGAGCAGTTCTTC. Variable domain in full (rest from reference TRBV9 and TRBJ2-1): DSGVTQTPKHLITATGQRVTLRCSPRSGDLSVYWYQQSLDQGLQFLIQYYNGEERAKGNILERFSAQQFPDLHSELNLSSLELGDSALYFCASSVGSGGTYNEQFFGPGTRLTVL.

This chain connects TRBV19 to TRBJ1-4; D gene unclear. Trimming shortened V by 3 bases and J by 5 bases, and 7 bases separated the two germline ends. The CDR3 sequence is 13 residues long. Germline V gene sequence: CDR1 LNHDA, CDR2 SQIVND (reference sequence). The CDR3: CASSMAANEKLFF. CDR3 bases: TGTGCCAGTAGTATGGCGGCGAATGAAAAACTGTTTTTT.

This chain connects TRBV6-1 to TRBJ1-4; D is perhaps TRBD1 (5 bases). V lost 1 base and J lost 8, with 14 bases in between. The CDR3 spans 15 residues. Germline-derived CDR1 and CDR2 are MNHNS and SASEGT. The CDR3 region has the DNA TGTGCCAGCAGTGAAGGGGGGGGTATCTGGGAAAAACTGTTTTTT. Amino acids: CASSEGGGIWEKLFF.

The chain links TRBV7-8 to TRBJ1-4; no reliable D call. Germline V CDR1 and CDR2: SGHVS, FQNEAQ. Trimming shortened V by 1 base and J by 11 bases, and 5 bases separated the two germline ends. The CDR3 contains 11 residues. CDR3 in DNA: TGTGCCAGCAGCTTAGTTGAGAAACTGTTTTTT. Protein sequence: CASSLVEKLFF.

This chain connects TRBV9 to TRBJ2-1, with 12 bases fitting TRBD2. The length of the CDR3 is 19 residues. With V trimmed by 0 bases and J by 3 bases, 10 bases remained unmatched. Germline CDR1 is SGDLS and CDR2 is YYNGEE. This CDR3 is CASSVGATSGRNVYNEQFF. The CDR3 region has the DNA TGTGCCAGCAGCGTAGGAGCGACTAGCGGGAGAAATGTCTACAATGAGCAGTTCTTC.

The gene calls are TRBV3-1 (or the pseudogene TRBV3-2) and TRBJ2-1; a weak D match, TRBD1 (6 bases). Germline CDR1 reads LGHDT; CDR2 reads YNNKEL (reference sequence). V was shortened by 3 bases and J by 6 bases, with 12 bases between the two germline ends. The CDR3 has 14 amino acids. CDR3 coding DNA: TGTGCCAGCAGCCATAAAGGGGGTTTCAATGAGCAGTTCTTC. This sequence encodes CASSHKGGFNEQFF.

The CDR3 DNA reads as TGTGCCAGCGGGTTGACAGGTTACTACGAGCAGTACTTC. It is translated as CASGLTGYYEQYF. V usage is TRBV28 and J usage is TRBJ2-7, with a possible D match to TRBD1 (6 bases). V shed 8 bases and J shed 3 bases, with 14 bases lying between them. The CDR3 runs 13 residues. Germline CDR1 MDHEN, CDR2 SYDVKM. The full variable domain, in which reference TRBV28 and TRBJ2-7 provide the parts outside the CDR3, is DVKVTQSSRYLVKRTGEKVFLECVQDMDHENMFWYRQDPGLGLRLIYFSYDVKMKEKGDIPEGYSVSREKKERFSLILESASTNQTSMYLCASGLTGYYEQYFGPGTRLTVT.

This chain uses TRBV4-1 with TRBJ1-5; 12 bases map to TRBD1. The CDR3 runs 17 residues. Germline V CDR1 and CDR2: MGHRA, YSYEKL. The trim removed 3 bases at V and 2 bases at J, leaving 5 bases unmatched. CDR3 in DNA: TGCGCCAGCAGCCAGGGACAGGGGGCTGGAGGCAATCAGCCCCAGCATTTT. Amino acid sequence: CASSQGQGAGGNQPQHF.

This rearrangement joins TRBV9 to TRBJ1-1; 10 bases align to TRBD1. The ends lost 3 bases at V and 11 bases at J; junction bases unmatched: 13. This CDR3 spans 15 amino acids. The germline gives CDR1 SGDLS, CDR2 YYNGEE. Here the CDR3 reads CASSGRGTGEGRAFF. CDR3 DNA: TGTGCCAGCAGCGGCCGTGGGACAGGGGAGGGTAGGGCTTTCTTT.

J is TRBJ2-1 and V is TRBV5-4; D is unresolved. The germline gives CDR1 SGHNT, CDR2 YYREEE (reference sequence). The CDR3 extends over 13 amino acids. Trimming cost V 1 base and J 8 bases, with 10 bases left between them. For the CDR3, the DNA is TGTGCCAGCAGCTTGACGGGTGGCTATGAGCAGTTCTTC. It codes for CASSLTGGYEQFF.

The V gene is TRBV9, the J gene TRBJ1-4; 10 bases are shared with TRBD1. Trimming cost V 0 bases and J 7 bases; bases outside gene matches: 3. Per germline, CDR1 SGDLS and CDR2 YYNGEE. The CDR3 contains 15 residues. This CDR3 reads CASSVGQGAGEKLFF. The CDR3 DNA sequence: TGTGCCAGCAGCGTAGGACAGGGGGCGGGTGAAAAACTGTTTTTT.

J is TRBJ1-1 and V is TRBV5-4; the match to TRBD1 covers 10 bases. Per the germline V gene, CDR1 is SGHNT and CDR2 is YYREEE (reference sequence). The CDR3 has 13 residues. With V trimmed by 3 bases and J by 8 bases, 4 bases remained unmatched. CDR3 region: CASSWTGGSEAFF. The DNA of the CDR3 is TGTGCCAGCAGCTGGACAGGGGGGAGCGAAGCTTTCTTT.

In DNA form, the CDR3 reads TGCGCCAGCAGCAGCGTCCCCGCCGGGTCGGGTTCACCCCTCCACTTT. It codes for CASSSVPAGSGSPLHF. V and J are TRBV5-1 and TRBJ1-6, with unresolved D. The CDR3 has 16 residues. V lost 4 bases to trimming and J lost 9 bases, with 20 bases between them. The V gene's germline CDR1 is SGHRS and CDR2 YFSETQ.

DNA of the CDR3: TGTGCCAGTAGTAGAGACATTAGCGGGAGTGGAACCGGGGAGCTGTTTTTT. The encoded protein is CASSRDISGSGTGELFF. The chain recombines TRBV19 with TRBJ2-2; 9 bases agree with TRBD2. CDR1 and CDR2 from the germline V gene are LNHDA and SQIVND (reference sequence). V shed 4 bases and J 5 bases; nucleotides not matched to a gene: 11. The CDR3 totals 17 residues.

This clone was seen only a few times. The chain has TRBV12-3 or TRBV12-4 and TRBJ1-2; D is perhaps TRBD1 (6 bases). Trimming pared 7 bases from V and 8 bases from J, leaving 14 bases between. This CDR3 has 12 amino acids. The CDR3 here is CASTLQGTGYTF. DNA of the CDR3: TGTGCCAGCACCTTACAGGGAACAGGCTACACCTTC.

V gene TRBV4-3 combines with J gene TRBJ1-2; D is undetermined. The CDR3 covers 14 residues. The germline CDR1 and CDR2 sequences are LGHNA and YSLEER. Trimming shortened V by 0 bases and J by 5 bases, and 10 bases separated the two germline ends. CDR3 amino acids: CASSQDLEGYGYTF. Here the CDR3 DNA reads TGCGCCAGCAGCCAAGATTTAGAGGGATATGGCTACACCTTC.

The chain uses TRBV6-1 and TRBJ1-4; 10 nucleotides line up with TRBD1. This CDR3 has 19 residues. V shed 4 bases and J 3 bases; nucleotides not matched to a gene: 14. Germline assignment: CDR1 MNHNS and CDR2 SASEGT. The CDR3 loop reads CASSVVPGQGLMPNEKLFF. As DNA, the CDR3 is TGTGCCAGCAGTGTCGTCCCGGGACAGGGGTTGATGCCTAATGAAAAACTGTTTTTT.